This T cell receptor (beta chain) was sequenced for a study of T cells in localized non-small cell lung cancer. The study's findings and limits: In adjacent lung, a median roughly 58 of the top 100 tumor clones were found.

Notes on this clone: Its target is not known.

The table came from immunoSEQ multiplex PCR; TCRdb's copy has only in-frame clones and leaves some out. The repertoire holds more than 100,000 clones, with 80% to 90% as singletons. The receptor was isolated from a female donor of 60 years or more with stage I lung adenocarcinoma. The sequenced sample was peripheral blood, obtained before any cancer treatment.

The CDR3 DNA reads TGTGCCAGCATTCCCCGGGGGAGGCAAAACACCATATATTTT. This codes for CASIPRGRQNTIYF. The V gene is TRBV6-5, the J gene TRBJ1-3, with a weak D call TRBD1 (5 bases). V lost 7 bases and J lost 6, with 16 bases in between. This CDR3 has 14 residues. Germline V gives CDR1 MNHEY, CDR2 SVGAGI.